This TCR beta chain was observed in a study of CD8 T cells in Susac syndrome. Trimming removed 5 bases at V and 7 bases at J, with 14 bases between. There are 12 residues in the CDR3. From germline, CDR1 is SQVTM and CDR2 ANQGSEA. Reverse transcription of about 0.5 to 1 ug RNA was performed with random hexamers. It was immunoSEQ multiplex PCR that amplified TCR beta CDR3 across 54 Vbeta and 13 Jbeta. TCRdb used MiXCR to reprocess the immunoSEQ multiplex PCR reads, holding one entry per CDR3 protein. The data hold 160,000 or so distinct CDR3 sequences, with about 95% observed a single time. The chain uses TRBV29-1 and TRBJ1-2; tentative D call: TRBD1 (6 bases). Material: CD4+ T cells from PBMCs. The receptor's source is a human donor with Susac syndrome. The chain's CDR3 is CSVFTGIGGYTF. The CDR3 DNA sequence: TGCAGCGTTTTTACAGGGATTGGTGGCTACACCTTC.